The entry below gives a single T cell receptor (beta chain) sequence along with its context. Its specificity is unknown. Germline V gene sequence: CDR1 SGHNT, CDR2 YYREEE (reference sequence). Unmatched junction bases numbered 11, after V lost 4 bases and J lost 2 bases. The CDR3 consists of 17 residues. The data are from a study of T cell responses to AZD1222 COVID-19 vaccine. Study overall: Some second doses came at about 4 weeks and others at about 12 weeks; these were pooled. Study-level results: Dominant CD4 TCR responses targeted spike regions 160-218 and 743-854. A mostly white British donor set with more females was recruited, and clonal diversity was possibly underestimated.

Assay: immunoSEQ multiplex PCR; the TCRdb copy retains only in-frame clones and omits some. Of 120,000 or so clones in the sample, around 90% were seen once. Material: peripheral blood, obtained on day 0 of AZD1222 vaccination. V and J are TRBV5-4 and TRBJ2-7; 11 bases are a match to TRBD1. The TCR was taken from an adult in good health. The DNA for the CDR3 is TGTGCCAGCAGCCCGGGACAGGGGGTAGGCGGGGCCTACGAGCAGTACTTC. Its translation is CASSPGQGVGGAYEQYF.